What follows are 19 T cell receptor beta chains derived from one specimen sequenced in a study of OX40 agonist ivuxolimab in advanced cancers. Sequencing was performed with immunoSEQ multiplex PCR; in TCRdb, only in-frame clones are kept and a portion is missing. The table includes nearly 80,000 clones, approximately 80% detected once. The sample consisted of CD4+ or CD8+ T cells sorted from blood, taken in a trial of the OX40 agonist ivuxolimab. The receptor source for this set is an adult with an advanced solid tumor such as melanoma, head and neck, liver or kidney cancer.

The CDR3 spells CASNFLSGGVYEQYF. The CDR3 region has the DNA TGTGCCAGCAATTTTCTTAGCGGGGGAGTCTACGAGCAGTACTTC. The rearrangement joins TRBV2 to TRBJ2-7, with 9 bases lining up with TRBD2. V shed 7 bases, J shed 3 bases, and the junction held 10 bases outside the gene matches. Looked up from germline, CDR1 is SNHLY and CDR2 is FYNNEI. The CDR3 extends over 15 amino acids.

The chain joins TRBV5-6 to TRBJ2-5; TRBD1 agrees at 9 bases. CDR1 is SGHDT and CDR2 is YYEEEE in the germline V gene. V dropped 4 bases and J dropped 5; count of bases not matched to a gene: 6. This CDR3 is built from 14 residues. The CDR3 DNA follows: TGTGCCAGCAGCCCAACAACAGGGGGCGAGACCCAGTACTTC. Translated: CASSPTTGGETQYF.

J is TRBJ2-1 and V is TRBV9; possibly TRBD1 or TRBD2 for D (5 bases each). V shed 0 bases and J shed 8 bases, with 6 bases lying between them. Looked up from germline, CDR1 is SGDLS and CDR2 is YYNGEE. This CDR3 is built from 12 residues. The CDR3: CASSVGGHEQFF. The CDR3 nucleotides read TGTGCCAGCAGCGTAGGGGGACATGAGCAGTTCTTC.

The sample holds one count of this clone. The chain couples TRBV19 to TRBJ2-3, with 10 bases aligning to TRBD1. In germline, CDR1 is LNHDA, CDR2 SQIVND (reference sequence). V lost 3 bases and J lost 2; bases outside the gene matches: 8. The CDR3 runs 17 residues. The CDR3 DNA reads as TGTGCCAGTAGTATTGGGACAGGGGCTCTTGACACAGATACGCAGTATTTT. Amino acids: CASSIGTGALDTDTQYF.

V usage is TRBV29-1 and J usage is TRBJ1-2; TRBD1 might be the D (6 bases). The CDR3 spans 13 residues. Germline CDR1 SQVTM, CDR2 ANQGSEA. Deletions cut 1 base from V and 8 bases from J, with 14 bases between. The CDR3 is CSVEGSGVGGYTF. In DNA form, the CDR3 reads TGCAGCGTTGAAGGGTCAGGGGTCGGCGGCTACACCTTC.

This clone was recorded once. The chain recombines TRBV18 with TRBJ1-4, with D uncertain. Germline values: CDR1 KGHSH, CDR2 LQKENI. The CDR3 is 13 amino acids. Trimming removed 4 bases from V and 4 bases from J, with 7 bases in between. Here the CDR3 reads CASSRVLNEKLFF. The CDR3 DNA is TGTGCCAGCTCACGGGTTCTTAATGAAAAACTGTTTTTT.

The chain carries TRBV28 and TRBJ1-3; D ambiguous. The germline CDR1 and CDR2 sequences are MDHEN and SYDVKM. The CDR3 is 13 amino acids. V was shortened by 2 bases and J by 9 bases, with 11 bases between the two germline ends. In DNA form, the CDR3 reads TGTGCCAGCAGTTTAGATTTGGCCGCCACCATATATTTT. Its translation is CASSLDLAATIYF. The full variable domain, its missing parts supplied by reference TRBV28 and TRBJ1-3, is DVKVTQSSRYLVKRTGEKVFLECVQDMDHENMFWYRQDPGLGLRLIYFSYDVKMKEKGDIPEGYSVSREKKERFSLILESASTNQTSMYLCASSLDLAATIYFGEGSWLTVV.

This rearrangement joins TRBV7-6 to TRBJ1-1, with 8 bases that match TRBD1. Germline V gives CDR1 SGHVS, CDR2 FNYEAQ. There are 16 residues in the CDR3. After removal of 5 bases from V and 1 base from J, the junction contained 9 bases not matched to a gene. CDR3 residues: CASSLIQGGGNTEAFF. CDR3 coding DNA: TGTGCCAGCAGCCTGATACAGGGGGGCGGGAACACTGAAGCTTTCTTT.

The rearrangement uses TRBV6-1 and TRBJ1-1; weak D call: TRBD1 (6 bases). This CDR3 has 13 residues. The ends were cut back, 2 bases at V and 14 bases at J, with 18 bases in the middle. Germline values: CDR1 MNHNS, CDR2 SASEGT. CDR3 sequence: CASSETFTGWSFF. DNA for the CDR3: TGTGCCAGCAGTGAAACCTTTACAGGGTGGTCCTTCTTT.

The table lists this clone with a count of one. This chain joins TRBV28 and TRBJ1-1; tentative D call: TRBD1 (6 bases). Trimming shortened V by 2 bases and J by 7 bases, and 20 bases separated the two germline ends. Per germline, CDR1 MDHEN and CDR2 SYDVKM. The CDR3 consists of 16 residues. DNA of the CDR3: TGTGCCAGCAGTTTAGAGTCCCAGGGGAAAAGCGGTGAAGCTTTCTTT. The encoded protein is CASSLESQGKSGEAFF.

The chain carries TRBV14 and TRBJ1-1; no clear D gene. V lost 3 bases and J lost 2, with 7 bases in between. The CDR3 length is 13 residues. Germline lookup yields CDR1 SGHDN and CDR2 FVKESK. This chain's CDR3 is CASSHQSNTEAFF. In nucleotides, the CDR3 is TGTGCCAGCAGCCACCAGAGTAACACTGAAGCTTTCTTT.

The V call is TRBV28, the J call TRBJ1-5, with TRBD1 as a possible D gene (5 bases). CDR3 length equals 15 residues. CDR1 is MDHEN and CDR2 is SYDVKM in the germline V gene. V lost 6 bases and J 7 bases, leaving 19 bases between the germline ends. The CDR3 coding sequence is TGTGCCAGCAGGCCCGGGACGCTCGGCCGCCAGCCCCAGCATTTT. It encodes CASRPGTLGRQPQHF. Based on the CDR3 plus reference TRBV28 and TRBJ1-5, the full variable domain is DVKVTQSSRYLVKRTGEKVFLECVQDMDHENMFWYRQDPGLGLRLIYFSYDVKMKEKGDIPEGYSVSREKKERFSLILESASTNQTSMYLCASRPGTLGRQPQHFGDGTRLSIL.

The chain is built from TRBV29-1 and TRBJ2-4; D assignment may be TRBD1 or TRBD2 (5 bases each). V dropped 0 bases and J dropped 7 bases, with 13 bases sitting between them. Germline CDR1 reads SQVTM; CDR2 reads ANQGSEA. The CDR3 runs to 14 residues. In nucleotides, the CDR3 is TGCAGCGTTGAAGAGGCAGGGCGGGTCAACATTCAGTACTTC. Its protein product is CSVEEAGRVNIQYF.

The rearrangement links TRBV5-1 to TRBJ2-1, with D perhaps TRBD2 (5 bases). Germline loops: CDR1 SGHRS, CDR2 YFSETQ. The V and J ends lost 0 bases and 4 bases respectively, with 8 bases between them. The CDR3 extends over 14 amino acids. This CDR3 reads CASSLAWTYNEQFF. As DNA, the CDR3 is TGCGCCAGCAGCTTGGCTTGGACTTACAATGAGCAGTTCTTC.

This clone was detected only a few times. The chain is built from TRBV5-1 and TRBJ2-7, with D perhaps TRBD1 (6 bases). From germline, CDR1 is SGHRS and CDR2 YFSETQ. Trimming pared 0 bases from V and 6 bases from J, leaving 10 bases between. This CDR3 region has 13 residues. This chain's CDR3 is CASSLEQGFEQYV. In nucleotides, the CDR3 is TGCGCCAGCAGCTTGGAGCAGGGGTTCGAGCAGTACGTC.

This clone showed up just once. The gene calls are TRBV7-9 and TRBJ2-3, with TRBD2 identical over 13 bases. The trim removed 11 bases at V and 6 bases at J, leaving 5 bases unmatched. Germline V gene lookup returns CDR1 SEHNR and CDR2 FQNEAQ (reference sequence). This CDR3 comprises 13 residues. The CDR3 DNA is TGTGCCTCCGGACTAGCGGGAGTGGATACGCAGTATTTT. It yields the protein CASGLAGVDTQYF.

J is TRBJ2-6 and V is TRBV11-2, with 11 bases fitting TRBD1. The CDR3 is made up of 18 amino acids. Germline CDR1 is SGHAT and CDR2 is FQNNGV. J was trimmed by 1 base and V by 6 bases; bases with no gene match: 8. The CDR3 spells CASSSNRDRGSGANVLTF. The DNA of the CDR3 is TGTGCCAGCAGTTCGAACCGGGACAGGGGGTCTGGGGCCAACGTCCTGACTTTC.

The chain carries TRBV7-6 and TRBJ2-5, with a possible D match to TRBD1 (5 bases). V was pared by 3 bases and J by 5 bases, with 10 bases between. There are 13 residues in the CDR3. Germline CDR1 reads SGHVS; CDR2 reads FNYEAQ. CDR3 DNA: TGTGCCAGCAGCTTGAGCAGGGCCGAGACCCAGTACTTC. It translates to CASSLSRAETQYF.

The rearrangement uses TRBV6-5 and TRBJ1-1; the D gene is possibly TRBD1 (5 bases). This CDR3 is 14 amino acids long. Germline loops: CDR1 MNHEY, CDR2 SVGAGI. Trimming left V 2 bases short and J 3 bases short, with 10 bases between. This CDR3 reads CASSYGGRDTEAFF. CDR3 nucleotides: TGTGCCAGCAGTTACGGGGGGAGGGACACTGAAGCTTTCTTT.